This T cell receptor beta chain was found in a study of cytomegalovirus exposure and HLA in healthy donors. Study-level background: Among 150 million to 200 million T cells, an earlier analysis found 95 million to 140 million unique TCR beta sequences. Findings and caveats of the study: Per published accounts, TCR beta sequences correctly predicted the HLA-A and HLA-B alleles of most subjects.

PCR employed 60 Vbeta and 13 Jbeta primers. The data were produced by immunoSEQ multiplex PCR, yet TCRdb's version contains in-frame clones alone and is incomplete. The table records 180,000 or so clones, 9.5% of them present only once. As regards this clone: The antigen remains undetermined.

The germline gives CDR1 MNHEY, CDR2 SMNVEV (reference sequence). With V trimmed by 5 bases and J by 2 bases, 4 bases remained unmatched. The CDR3 is made up of 16 amino acids. What was sequenced was PBMCs. The TCR originated in a woman aged 25 to 39 in good health and CMV-seropositive. The chain uses TRBV27 and TRBJ2-2, with TRBD2 matching over 11 bases. The CDR3 is CASSPGTSGNTGELFF. The CDR3 DNA reads as TGTGCCAGCAGTCCCGGGACTAGCGGAAACACCGGGGAGCTGTTTTTT.